This T cell receptor beta chain was sequenced in a study of cytomegalovirus exposure and HLA in healthy donors. Study observations and caveats: Most of the TCR beta V segments (in an earlier analysis) were productive either about 90% or about 30% of the time. Likely technical artifact: a cluster of highly shared sequence variants. TCR beta sequences reportedly predicted the HLA-A and HLA-B alleles of most subjects accurately. There were several of the most significant clusters that appeared linked to common viral pathogens in a later analysis.

Primers: 60 Vbeta forward and 13 Jbeta reverse. Method: immunoSEQ multiplex PCR; TCRdb's copy keeps in-frame clones and lacks some. Of about 130,000 clones in the sample, around three quarters are singletons; the top ten hold approximately 2.6%. In germline, CDR1 is SSHAT, CDR2 FNYEAQ (reference sequence). The V gene end was trimmed by 4 bases and the J gene end by 2 bases; junction bases not matched to a gene: 3. This CDR3 comprises 14 residues. Worth noting for this clone: The antigen is unknown.

V and J are TRBV7-7 and TRBJ2-7; 9 bases are shared with TRBD1. The origin of this receptor is a woman in her sixties or seventies in good health and CMV-seropositive. Sequenced: PBMCs. The CDR3 spells CASSYRQGAYEQYF. In DNA, the CDR3 is TGTGCCAGCAGCTACCGACAGGGGGCCTACGAGCAGTACTTC.